This TCR beta chain appears in the sequencing data of a study of blood T cell repertoires in COVID-19 (dated by TCRdb to about 2020). As for the study more broadly: The collaborator samples originated in the United States, Italy and Spain and spanned the acute and convalescent phases of COVID-19. The material from the prospective study consisted of cDNA or gDNA derived from T cells, B-cell-depleted T cells, or PBMCs. The dataset comprised deeply sampled blood TCRbeta repertoires from subjects exposed to, actively infected with, or recovered from COVID-19. The repertoires were released in a freely available public database intended as a resource for research on the immune response to SARS-CoV-2. Samples came from the ongoing ImmuneRACE study (first 160 participants) plus 1,254 subjects from 6 global collaborators. Sample metadata almost always included a de-identified subject ID, COVID-19 status, age in years and sex. Where available, HLA class I and class II types were taken from metadata supplied by the sample provider and were not determined by assay-based typing.

TCRbeta CDR3 regions were amplified from genomic DNA using the immunoSEQ Assay, a bias-controlled multiplex PCR. The study's processing was this. The number of nucleated cells in each sample was estimated by amplification of reference gene primers within the assay. To quantify the absolute abundance of each unique TCRbeta CDR3 rearrangement, sequence reads were collapsed and filtered. For each sample, productive Simpson clonality was calculated as the square root of Simpson's diversity index over productive rearrangements. TCRdb stores this immuneACCESS table with in-frame sequences only. Part of the clones is absent; in the studies checked, under half of the shortfall reflects unresolved V genes, and no reason is known for the rest. The V and J calls and clone size are taken from that table; D and trimming were inferred from the DNA. Counted in this sample were 200,000 to 250,000 clones; 87% of them appeared once. Roughly 3% of the sample is in the top ten clones.

This clone was found once. Its cognate antigen has yet to be identified. Base qualities are not recorded, but no much larger clone differs from it by a single base. Points the paper makes about the study in general: Clinical and demographic metadata were provided uncurated, with the amount varying by source and participant.

Each collaborating institution followed its own protocols to collect whole blood in K2EDTA tubes. For TCRbeta analysis, collaborators shipped samples in one of three forms: frozen whole blood, isolated PBMCs, or DNA extracted from either of those sample types. The sequence derives from a man younger than 30 with active or convalescent COVID-19. Specimen: peripheral blood.

In nucleotide form, the sequence is TGTGCCAGCAGCAAAAGGGCGGGACAGGAAGAAGCTTTCTTT. Its protein reads: CASSKRAGQEEAFF. The rearrangement joined TRBV7-9 to TRBJ1-1; TRBD1 aligns with 8 central bases. Including cysteine and phenylalanine, the CDR3 has 14 amino acids. The retained sequence is limited to the CDR3, 42 bases, with the frame set at the first base. For CDR1 and CDR2, the germline V gene (reference sequence) lists SEHNR and FQNEAQ. Trimming takes 5 bases off V and 8 bases off J; junction bases not matched to a gene: 10.